These 8 T cell receptor beta chains were all obtained from the same sample, sequenced in a study of T cells after yellow fever vaccination. Using its own MiXCR run on the 5' RACE reads, TCRdb lists one record per CDR3 protein. The profile covers about 310,000 distinct CDR3 sequences, with around 3.6% appearing a single time and less than 25% taken by the ten largest. The sequenced sample was PBMCs, obtained on the day of the yellow fever booster vaccination. These receptor sequences come from a man between 18 and 29 years old who received the YFV17D yellow fever vaccine.

V gene TRBV5-5 combines with J gene TRBJ1-3; TRBD1 might be the D (5 bases). Trimming took off 0 bases at V and 4 bases at J, with 11 bases between the two ends. This CDR3 region has 15 residues. Germline V gene sequence: CDR1 SGHKS, CDR2 YYEKEE (reference sequence). CDR3 in amino acids: CASSLGHGHGNTIYF. The CDR3 DNA reads TGTGCCAGCAGCTTGGGCCACGGACACGGAAACACCATATATTTT.

V usage is TRBV7-3 and J usage is TRBJ2-3; D not resolved. Trimming removed 3 bases at V and 6 bases at J, with 13 bases between. Germline values: CDR1 SGHTA, CDR2 FQGTGA. The CDR3 spans 14 residues. The CDR3 is CASSFGPGPDTQYF. CDR3 sequence (DNA): TGTGCCAGCAGCTTTGGTCCGGGCCCGGATACGCAGTATTTT.

This clonotype appeared many times. One junction end does not reproduce the germline sequence, and a read error may be involved. V and J are TRBV7-7 and TRBJ2-2; D gene unclear. The CDR3 is 13 amino acids. From germline, CDR1 is SSHAT and CDR2 FNYEAQ (reference sequence). The CDR3 nucleotides are TGTGCTAGCAGCTTAGGTCTTTCCGGGGAGCTGTTTTTT. Amino acids: CASSLGLSGELFF.

This clonotype was recorded at least ten times. V and J are TRBV5-1 and TRBJ2-7; 7 bases fit TRBD1. This CDR3 region has 14 residues. Germline trimming cut 4 bases from V and 4 bases from J; bases unmatched to any gene: 8. The germline CDR1 and CDR2 sequences are SGHRS and YFSETQ. CDR3 residues: CASSAMTGSYEQYF. Here the CDR3 DNA reads TGCGCCAGCAGCGCAATGACAGGGAGTTACGAGCAGTACTTC.

This clonotype was observed many times. This chain links TRBV4-3 with TRBJ2-4, with D perhaps TRBD2 (6 bases). CDR1 LGHNA and CDR2 YSLEER come from the germline V gene. The V and J ends lost 0 bases and 12 bases respectively, with 15 bases between them. This CDR3 region has 14 residues. The CDR3 DNA reads as TGCGCCAGCAGCCAAGAGGAGGGTTTAAAGAATCAGTACTTC. Translated: CASSQEEGLKNQYF.

This clonotype was observed many times. The V and J genes are TRBV9 and TRBJ2-7, with 10 bases that match TRBD2. The CDR3 loop spans 13 amino acids. In germline, CDR1 is SGDLS, CDR2 YYNGEE. V was clipped by 6 bases and J by 6 bases; unmatched bases: 6. The CDR3 coding sequence is TGTGCCAGCACCCCCTTAGCGGGGGGCGAGCAGTACTTC. This gives the protein CASTPLAGGEQYF.

This clonotype was picked up many times. J is TRBJ1-1 and V is TRBV7-9, with TRBD1 as a possible D gene (5 bases). The CDR3 covers 16 residues. The germline V gene encodes CDR1 SEHNR and CDR2 FQNEAQ (reference sequence). The V end lost 2 bases, the J end lost 0 bases, and 13 bases lay between the germline ends. CDR3 in amino acids: CASSLTARGLNTEAFF. In DNA, the CDR3 is TGTGCCAGCAGCTTAACTGCTCGGGGGTTGAACACTGAAGCTTTCTTT.

This clonotype was seen ten or more times. The chain uses TRBV4-1 and TRBJ2-5, with D possibly matching TRBD2 (5 bases). Germline V gene data show CDR1 as MGHRA and CDR2 as YSYEKL. The CDR3 consists of 14 residues. With 1 base removed from V and 4 bases from J, the gap between germline ends came to 10 bases. CDR3: CASSQGSGIETQYF. The DNA of the CDR3 is TGCGCCAGCAGCCAAGGAAGCGGAATAGAGACCCAGTACTTC.